Each of the 27 T cell receptor beta chains below was sequenced from the same sample in a study of blood T cell repertoires in COVID-19. Some clones are missing from TCRdb's copy, which holds only in-frame ones; the method was immunoSEQ multiplex PCR. The table records 250,000 to 300,000 clones, approximately 90% of them present only once. Input material: PBMCs or T cells enriched from blood (not recorded which). The source is a woman in her sixties in a cohort exposed to, infected with or recovered from COVID-19 (not recorded which).

The CDR3 coding sequence is TGCGCCAGCAGCTTGGACGGAGCTGCGGGAAACACCATATATTTT. This encodes CASSLDGAAGNTIYF. The chain is built from TRBV5-1 and TRBJ1-3; D gene ambiguous. Trimming shortened V by 0 bases and J by 4 bases, and 11 bases separated the two germline ends. Germline-derived CDR1 and CDR2 are SGHRS and YFSETQ. The CDR3 consists of 15 residues. The full variable domain, its missing parts supplied by reference TRBV5-1 and TRBJ1-3, is KAGVTQTPRYLIKTRGQQVTLSCSPISGHRSVSWYQQTPGQGLQFLFEYFSETQRNKGNFPGRFSGRQFSNSRSEMNVSTLELGDSALYLCASSLDGAAGNTIYFGEGSWLTVV.

The table lists this clone with a count of one. The chain has TRBV11-3 and TRBJ2-1; D might be TRBD2 (6 bases). Trimming cost V 3 bases and J 2 bases, with 11 bases left between them. This CDR3 comprises 15 residues. In germline, CDR1 is SGHNT, CDR2 YENEEA. CDR3: CASSLVGGTYNEQFF. The CDR3 DNA sequence: TGTGCCAGCAGCTTGGTTGGCGGGACCTACAATGAGCAGTTCTTC.

The chain uses TRBV28 and TRBJ1-2; TRBD1 is a possible D gene (6 bases). The germline V gene encodes CDR1 MDHEN and CDR2 SYDVKM. The CDR3 runs 17 residues. The V end was cut by 5 bases, the J end by 3 bases, with 22 bases between. The CDR3 bases are TGTGCCAGCAGTCCGCCGTGGGCAGGGAAGGGGGACTATGGCTACACCTTC. This gives the protein CASSPPWAGKGDYGYTF.

This clone is a singleton in its sample. The chain links TRBV5-1 to TRBJ1-2; 7 nucleotides match TRBD1. The CDR3 loop spans 13 amino acids. From germline, CDR1 is SGHRS and CDR2 YFSETQ. The J segment lost 4 bases and the V segment lost 7 bases, leaving 7 bases of the junction unmatched. CDR3 nucleotide sequence: TGCGCCAGCCGGGACAGAGTGACCTATGGCTACACCTTC. Its protein product is CASRDRVTYGYTF.

The chain recombines TRBV5-1 with TRBJ1-6; TRBD1 is a possible D gene (6 bases). The V end lost 3 bases, the J end lost 9 bases, and 10 bases lay between the germline ends. The CDR3 consists of 13 residues. Germline V gene lookup returns CDR1 SGHRS and CDR2 YFSETQ. The CDR3 sequence is CASSSRQASPLHF. CDR3 coding DNA: TGCGCCAGCAGCTCCCGACAGGCTTCACCCCTCCACTTT.

This clone was seen just once. The CDR3: CASSFYTYPGGNEKLFF. The CDR3 region has the DNA TGTGCCAGCAGTTTCTACACCTATCCGGGGGGGAATGAAAAACTGTTTTTT. V and J are TRBV27 and TRBJ1-4; perhaps TRBD1 as D (5 bases). This CDR3 has 17 amino acids. Trimming removed 3 bases at V and 5 bases at J, with 19 bases between. Per the germline V gene, CDR1 is MNHEY and CDR2 is SMNVEV (reference sequence).

The chain is built from TRBV6-5 and TRBJ2-7; D is perhaps TRBD1 (5 bases). The CDR3 spans 14 residues. Germline CDR1 reads MNHEY; CDR2 reads SVGAGI. The V gene lost 7 bases and the J gene lost 5 bases, with 18 bases spanning the gap. The chain's CDR3 is CASIPPGSRDEQYF. CDR3 coding DNA: TGTGCCAGCATCCCCCCGGGTTCCAGGGACGAGCAGTACTTC.

J is TRBJ2-7 and V is TRBV19; D gene ambiguous. This CDR3 comprises 14 residues. Per the germline V gene, CDR1 is LNHDA and CDR2 is SQIVND (reference sequence). Trimming shortened V by 6 bases and J by 6 bases, and 18 bases separated the two germline ends. The CDR3 loop is CASSLPAERSEQYF. The CDR3 DNA follows: TGTGCCAGTAGCCTCCCCGCGGAAAGGAGCGAGCAGTACTTC.

About this clone itself: Germline and junction disagree at one end, which may indicate a read error. The genes are TRBV5-1 and TRBJ2-7; D not certain. This CDR3 has 12 residues. CDR1 is SGHRS, CDR2 YFSETQ, per germline. This CDR3 is CASSLEDIELYF. CDR3 nucleotides: TGCGCCAGCAGCTTGGAAGACATCGAGCTGTACTTC.

This clone was picked up a small number of times. The chain recombines TRBV7-3 with TRBJ2-1, with D unclear. CDR3 size: 13 residues. Deletions cut 7 bases from V and 12 bases from J, with 19 bases between. In germline, CDR1 is SGHTA, CDR2 FQGTGA. In DNA, the CDR3 is TGTGCCAGCACCTCCTCGGGTATGGGTCGGCAGTTCTTC. It translates to CASTSSGMGRQFF.

The chain uses TRBV2 and TRBJ1-3; 12 bases align to TRBD1. CDR1 is SNHLY, CDR2 FYNNEI, per germline. Trimming cost V 6 bases and J 4 bases; bases outside gene matches: 7. The CDR3 length is 16 residues. Here the CDR3 reads CASRKGQGASGNTIYF. CDR3 in DNA: TGTGCCAGCAGGAAGGGACAGGGGGCTTCAGGAAACACCATATATTTT.

The CDR3 loop reads CATSLSGGPGEETQYF. The DNA of the CDR3 is TGTGCCACCAGTTTGTCGGGAGGGCCGGGAGAAGAGACCCAGTACTTC. V is TRBV24-1 and J is TRBJ2-5; the match to TRBD2 covers 8 bases. The CDR3 runs to 16 residues. Looked up from germline, CDR1 is KGHDR and CDR2 is SFDVKD. With V trimmed by 6 bases and J by 3 bases, 11 bases remained unmatched.

The chain employs TRBV5-6 and TRBJ2-3; the D is unclear. This CDR3 is 14 amino acids long. CDR1 SGHDT and CDR2 YYEEEE come from the germline V gene. V dropped 0 bases and J dropped 0 bases, with 5 bases sitting between them. CDR3 sequence reads: CASSLAFSTDTQYF. Written as DNA, the CDR3 is TGTGCCAGCAGCTTGGCCTTCAGCACAGATACGCAGTATTTT.

This rearrangement joins TRBV28 to TRBJ2-1, with TRBD2 matching 16 bases. Germline CDR1 MDHEN, CDR2 SYDVKM. The trim removed 7 bases at V and 4 bases at J, leaving 13 bases unmatched. The CDR3 has 19 residues. This CDR3 reads CASTMGTSGRVSGYNEQFF. The CDR3 DNA sequence: TGTGCCAGCACTATGGGGACTAGCGGGAGGGTGAGTGGGTACAATGAGCAGTTCTTC.

J is TRBJ1-4 and V is TRBV5-1; D possibly corresponds to TRBD1 (5 bases). The CDR3 loop spans 13 amino acids. Germline CDR1 reads SGHRS; CDR2 reads YFSETQ. The V gene lost 4 bases and the J gene lost 7 bases, with 11 bases spanning the gap. The CDR3 reads CASSRGTGEKLFF. In nucleotides, the CDR3 is TGCGCCAGCAGCCGGGGGACCGGTGAAAAACTGTTTTTT.

The V call is TRBV7-9, the J call TRBJ2-7; D perhaps matches TRBD1 (6 bases). Germline lookup yields CDR1 SEHNR and CDR2 FQNEAQ (reference sequence). This CDR3 region has 13 residues. Trimming stripped 6 bases from V and 7 bases from J, with 16 bases between. CDR3 residues: CASRRTVLGEQYF. The CDR3 DNA sequence: TGTGCCAGCAGAAGGACAGTCCTCGGGGAGCAGTACTTC.

This clone came up once. The chain links TRBV12-3 or TRBV12-4 to TRBJ2-1; the match to TRBD1 covers 7 bases. This CDR3 has 13 residues. V dropped 3 bases and J dropped 6; count of bases not matched to a gene: 2. CDR3 loop: CASSFGQANEQFF. In nucleotides, the CDR3 is TGTGCCAGCAGTTTCGGACAGGCCAATGAGCAGTTCTTC.

This chain joins TRBV11-2 and TRBJ2-7; 16 positions match TRBD2. Germline CDR1 reads SGHAT; CDR2 reads FQNNGV. CDR3 size: 16 residues. Germline trimming cut 5 bases from V and 6 bases from J; bases unmatched to any gene: 7. For the CDR3, the DNA is TGTGCCAGCAGCCCCGGGACTAGCGGGAGGGCCGCCGAGCAGTACTTC. Protein product: CASSPGTSGRAAEQYF. The full variable domain, completed using reference TRBV11-2 and TRBJ2-7, is EAGVAQSPRYKIIEKRQSVAFWCNPISGHATLYWYQQILGQGPKLLIQFQNNGVVDDSQLPKDRFSAERLKGVDSTLKIQPAKLEDSAVYLCASSPGTSGRAAEQYFGPGTRLTVT.

The CDR3 loop reads CASSPGSGTGDTKWWKLFF. The DNA for the CDR3 is TGTGCCAGTAGTCCCGGGTCCGGGACAGGCGATACAAAATGGTGGAAACTGTTTTTT. The V call is TRBV19, the J call TRBJ1-4; 8 positions match TRBD1. CDR3 length equals 19 residues. From germline, CDR1 is LNHDA and CDR2 SQIVND (reference sequence). J was trimmed by 11 bases and V by 5 bases; bases with no gene match: 25.

The chain links TRBV7-2 to TRBJ2-1, with TRBD2 matching over 7 bases. The CDR3 has 15 residues. V gave up 1 base and J gave up 3 bases; unmatched junction bases: 3. Germline CDR1 SGHTA, CDR2 FQGNSA. CDR3 loop: CASSLGGTNYNEQFF. The CDR3 nucleotides read TGTGCCAGCAGCTTAGGCGGGACTAACTACAATGAGCAGTTCTTC.

The rearrangement links TRBV19 to TRBJ1-1; 8 nucleotides match TRBD1. The J segment lost 5 bases and the V segment lost 0 bases, leaving 5 bases of the junction unmatched. Germline CDR1 reads LNHDA; CDR2 reads SQIVND (reference sequence). There are 15 residues in the CDR3. In nucleotides, the CDR3 is TGTGCCAGTAGTATAGAAGGACAGGGAAGGACTGAAGCTTTCTTT. Translation: CASSIEGQGRTEAFF.

The chain employs TRBV5-1 and TRBJ2-1, with D tentatively TRBD2 (5 bases). CDR3 size: 14 residues. The germline V and J ends were trimmed by 6 bases and 1 base, with 11 bases remaining between them. Germline V gene data show CDR1 as SGHRS and CDR2 as YFSETQ. This CDR3 reads CASKELASYNEQFF. Written as DNA, the CDR3 is TGCGCCAGCAAGGAGCTAGCATCCTACAATGAGCAGTTCTTC.

This clone occurred once. The gene calls are TRBV5-1 and TRBJ1-3, with TRBD1 matching over 8 bases. V lost 0 bases and J lost 0; bases outside the gene matches: 5. CDR3 length equals 17 residues. CDR1 and CDR2 from the germline V gene are SGHRS and YFSETQ. The CDR3: CASSLGGQAGSGNTIYF. CDR3 in DNA: TGCGCCAGCAGCTTGGGGGGACAGGCGGGCTCTGGAAACACCATATATTTT.

V gene TRBV19 combines with J gene TRBJ2-7; D is possibly TRBD1 (6 bases). V shed 5 bases and J shed 0 bases, with 11 bases lying between them. The CDR3 length is 14 residues. CDR1 LNHDA and CDR2 SQIVND come from the germline V gene (reference sequence). CDR3 sequence: CASSSRGSSYEQYF. The CDR3 DNA reads as TGTGCCAGTAGTTCCAGGGGAAGCTCCTACGAGCAGTACTTC.

This sequence joins TRBV7-9 and TRBJ2-1, with TRBD2 identical over 8 bases. The CDR3 is 16 amino acids. After removal of 0 bases from V and 8 bases from J, the junction contained 9 bases not matched to a gene. Germline V gene lookup returns CDR1 SEHNR and CDR2 FQNEAQ (reference sequence). This CDR3 is CASSLAAGTRLHEQFF. DNA of the CDR3: TGTGCCAGCAGCTTAGCAGCCGGGACTAGATTACATGAGCAGTTCTTC.

The V gene is TRBV2, the J gene TRBJ2-3; possible D gene TRBD2, 6 bases. The CDR3 extends over 13 amino acids. Trimming removed 8 bases at V and 1 base at J, with 10 bases between. Germline loops: CDR1 SNHLY, CDR2 FYNNEI. The CDR3 DNA sequence: TGTGCCAGCGCGGGAAGCGGCACAGATACGCAGTATTTT. Translated, it gives CASAGSGTDTQYF.

V usage is TRBV28 and J usage is TRBJ1-1; 7 nucleotides match TRBD1. The CDR3 has 13 residues. The germline CDR1 and CDR2 sequences are MDHEN and SYDVKM. Germline trimming cut 5 bases from V and 3 bases from J; bases unmatched to any gene: 3. CDR3 sequence reads: CASSPGTDTEAFF. DNA of the CDR3: TGTGCCAGCAGTCCGGGGACAGACACTGAAGCTTTCTTT.